This T cell receptor (beta chain) was captured in a study of blood T cell repertoires in COVID-19. Per the original methods: Cell counts per sample came from amplifying reference gene primers. Data came from immunoSEQ multiplex PCR; TCRdb stores just in-frame clones and leaves some out. The V and J calls and clone size are taken from that table; D and trimming were inferred from the DNA. This table holds roughly 240,000 clones, approximately 87% found once. Between the trimmed V and J ends, which lost 7 bases and 0 bases, there was a span of 10 bases. The CDR3 runs to 14 residues. CDR1 and CDR2 from the germline V gene are SNHLY and FYNNEI.

The chain uses TRBV2 and TRBJ1-5, with unresolved D. The sequencing input was peripheral blood. The TCR originated in a man aged 60 to 69 who had recovered from COVID-19. CDR3 loop: CASTRGHSNQPQHF. The CDR3 DNA sequence: TGTGCCAGCACCAGAGGCCATAGCAATCAGCCCCAGCATTTT.